This TCR beta chain originates from a study of blood T cells in healthy people across ages. Whole-study results and caveats: Unknown CMV status may confound age-related changes in expanded clones.

This CDR3 comprises 13 residues. The germline CDR1 and CDR2 sequences are MDHEN and SYDVKM. It was with a sample-barcoded 5' primer and a J-beta primer mix that a second PCR of roughly 7 to 12 cycles was run. TCRdb re-analysed the 5' RACE reads in MiXCR, keeping a single row per CDR3 protein. This sample has about 810,000 distinct CDR3 sequences, with under 40% found just once. Remarks on this clonotype: Its antigen is as yet unknown. Relative to the germline gene, one junction end is altered; a read error may explain this.

The receptor comes from a man between 18 and 35 years old in good health. The sample comprised blood. The chain employs TRBV28 and TRBJ2-1; no clear D. The CDR3 spells CASSFSGNNGQFF. The CDR3, as DNA: TGTGCCAGCAGTTTCTCCGGAAACAATGGGCAGTTCTTC.